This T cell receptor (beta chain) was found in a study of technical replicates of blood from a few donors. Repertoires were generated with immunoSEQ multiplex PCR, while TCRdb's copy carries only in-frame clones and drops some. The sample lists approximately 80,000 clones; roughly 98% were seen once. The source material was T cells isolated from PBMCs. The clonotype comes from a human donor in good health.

The DNA of the CDR3 is TGTGCCAGCAGCTCACCCTCAGGGGTCAGATTCACAGATACGCAGTATTTT. It encodes CASSSPSGVRFTDTQYF. This chain links TRBV11-3 with TRBJ2-3; D is perhaps TRBD1 (6 bases). Between the trimmed V and J ends, which lost 4 bases and 2 bases, there was a span of 19 bases. Germline CDR1 and CDR2: SGHNT and YENEEA. The CDR3 has 17 residues.